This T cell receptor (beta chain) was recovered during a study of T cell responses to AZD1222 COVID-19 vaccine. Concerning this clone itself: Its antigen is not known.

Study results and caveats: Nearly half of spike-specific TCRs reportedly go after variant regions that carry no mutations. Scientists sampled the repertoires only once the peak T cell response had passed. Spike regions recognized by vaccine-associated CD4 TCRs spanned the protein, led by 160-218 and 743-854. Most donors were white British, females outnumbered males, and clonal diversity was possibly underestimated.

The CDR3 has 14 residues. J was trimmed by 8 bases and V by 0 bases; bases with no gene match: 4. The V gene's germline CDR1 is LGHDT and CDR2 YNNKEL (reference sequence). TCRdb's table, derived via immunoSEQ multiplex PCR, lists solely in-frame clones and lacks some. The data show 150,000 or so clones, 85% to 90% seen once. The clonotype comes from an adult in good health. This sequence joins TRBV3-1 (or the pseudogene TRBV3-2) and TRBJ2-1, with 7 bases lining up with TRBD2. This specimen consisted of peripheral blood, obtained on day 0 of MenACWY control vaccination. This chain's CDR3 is CASSQETSVHEQFF. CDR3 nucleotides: TGTGCCAGCAGCCAAGAAACTAGCGTCCATGAGCAGTTCTTC.